This T cell receptor beta chain derives from a study of patients and donors after allogeneic stem cell transplantation. This clonotype was seen repeatedly, ten times or more. TCRdb fed the RT-PCR reads into MiXCR, producing one record per CDR3 protein. There are around 150,000 distinct CDR3 sequences in the sample; 30% occur only once, and 2.5% to 3.5% lies in the top ten. Input material: blood, either unsorted or a sorted T cell fraction (not recorded which). The clonotype was recovered from a human donor who was either an allogeneic HSCT recipient or a stem cell or donor lymphocyte infusion donor (not recorded which). It is not recorded whose cells these are; they may come from a transplant donor.

The CDR3 DNA is TGTGCCAGCAGCTTAGAGTCCCCATCCTGGGGGACTGAAGCTTTCTTT. Its translation: CASSLESPSWGTEAFF. The V and J genes are TRBV7-9 and TRBJ1-1, with D tentatively TRBD1 (5 bases). The germline V gene encodes CDR1 SEHNR and CDR2 FQNEAQ (reference sequence). The ends were cut back, 1 base at V and 5 bases at J, with 17 bases in the middle. This CDR3 comprises 16 residues.